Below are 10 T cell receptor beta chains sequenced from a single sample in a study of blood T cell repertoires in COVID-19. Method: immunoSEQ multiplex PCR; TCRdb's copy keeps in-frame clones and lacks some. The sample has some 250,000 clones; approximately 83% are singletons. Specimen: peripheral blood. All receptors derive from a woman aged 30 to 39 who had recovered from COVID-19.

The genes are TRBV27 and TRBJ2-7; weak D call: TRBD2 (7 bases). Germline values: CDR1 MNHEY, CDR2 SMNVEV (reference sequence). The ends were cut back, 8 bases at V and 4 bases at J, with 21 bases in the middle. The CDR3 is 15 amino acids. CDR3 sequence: CASVAGAAGVYEQYF. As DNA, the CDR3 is TGTGCCAGCGTCGCAGGGGCCGCGGGGGTTTACGAGCAGTACTTC.

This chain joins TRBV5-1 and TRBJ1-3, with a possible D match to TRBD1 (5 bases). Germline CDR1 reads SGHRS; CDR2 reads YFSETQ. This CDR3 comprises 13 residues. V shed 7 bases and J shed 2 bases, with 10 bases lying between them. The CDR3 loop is CASGEGAGNTIYF. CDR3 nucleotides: TGCGCCAGCGGGGAAGGGGCTGGAAACACCATATATTTT.

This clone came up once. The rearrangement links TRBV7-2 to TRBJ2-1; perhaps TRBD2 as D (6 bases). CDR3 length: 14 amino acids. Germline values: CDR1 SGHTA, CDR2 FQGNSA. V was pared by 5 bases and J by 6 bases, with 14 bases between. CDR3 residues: CASSPAGPRNEQFF. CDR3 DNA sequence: TGTGCCAGCAGCCCCGCGGGACCGCGCAATGAGCAGTTCTTC.

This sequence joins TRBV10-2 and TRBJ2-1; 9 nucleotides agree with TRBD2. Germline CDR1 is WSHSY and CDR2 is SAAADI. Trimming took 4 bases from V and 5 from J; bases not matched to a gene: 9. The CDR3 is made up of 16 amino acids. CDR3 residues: CASSGVERGVHNEQFF. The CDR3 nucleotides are TGCGCCAGCAGTGGGGTGGAGCGGGGGGTGCACAATGAGCAGTTCTTC.

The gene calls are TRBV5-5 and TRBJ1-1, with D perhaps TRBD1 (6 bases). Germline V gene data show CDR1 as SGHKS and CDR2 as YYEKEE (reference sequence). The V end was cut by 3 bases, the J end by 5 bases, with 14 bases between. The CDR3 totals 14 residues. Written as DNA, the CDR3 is TGTGCCAGCAGCTCGACCAGGGGCCGGACTGAAGCTTTCTTT. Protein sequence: CASSSTRGRTEAFF. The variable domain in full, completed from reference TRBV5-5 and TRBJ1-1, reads DAGVTQSPTHLIKTRGQQVTLRCSPISGHKSVSWYQQVLGQGPQFIFQYYEKEERGRGNFPDRFSARQFPNYSSELNVNALLLGDSALYLCASSSTRGRTEAFFGQGTRLTVV.

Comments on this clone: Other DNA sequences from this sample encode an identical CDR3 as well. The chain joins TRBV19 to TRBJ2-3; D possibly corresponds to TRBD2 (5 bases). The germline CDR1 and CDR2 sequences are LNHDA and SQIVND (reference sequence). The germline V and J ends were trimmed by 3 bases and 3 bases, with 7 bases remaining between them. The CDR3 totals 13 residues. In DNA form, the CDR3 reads TGTGCCAGTAGTATTGGCGGGACAGATACGCAGTATTTT. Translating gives CASSIGGTDTQYF.

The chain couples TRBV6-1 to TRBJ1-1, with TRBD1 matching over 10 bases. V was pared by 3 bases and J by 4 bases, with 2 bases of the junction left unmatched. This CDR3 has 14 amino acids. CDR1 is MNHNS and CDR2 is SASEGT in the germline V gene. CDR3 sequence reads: CASSDRTGGTEAFF. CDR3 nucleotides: TGTGCCAGCAGTGACCGGACAGGGGGCACTGAAGCTTTCTTT.

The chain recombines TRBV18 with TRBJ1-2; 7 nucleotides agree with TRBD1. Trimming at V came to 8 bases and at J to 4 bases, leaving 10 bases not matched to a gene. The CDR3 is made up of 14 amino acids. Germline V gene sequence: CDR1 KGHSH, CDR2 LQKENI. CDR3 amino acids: CASHLGQGGYGYTF. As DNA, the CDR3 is TGTGCCAGCCACCTGGGCCAGGGGGGCTATGGCTACACCTTC.

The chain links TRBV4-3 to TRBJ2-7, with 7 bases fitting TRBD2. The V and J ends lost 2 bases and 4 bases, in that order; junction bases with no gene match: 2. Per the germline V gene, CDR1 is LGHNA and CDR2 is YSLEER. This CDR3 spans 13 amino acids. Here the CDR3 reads CASSQSLAYEQYF. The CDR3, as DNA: TGCGCCAGCAGCCAATCACTAGCGTACGAGCAGTACTTC.

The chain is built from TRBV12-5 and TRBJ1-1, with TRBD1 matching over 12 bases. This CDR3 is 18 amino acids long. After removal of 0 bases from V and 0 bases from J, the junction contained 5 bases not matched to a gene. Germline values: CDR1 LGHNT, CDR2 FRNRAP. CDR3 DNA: TGTGCTAGTGGTTTGGTAGTGGGACAGGGGGCATTGAACACTGAAGCTTTCTTT. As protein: CASGLVVGQGALNTEAFF.